This is a list of T cell receptor beta chains from one sample in a study of blood T cell repertoires in COVID-19. Data came from immunoSEQ multiplex PCR; TCRdb stores just in-frame clones and leaves some out. The sample includes some 150,000 clones, about 87% seen only once; the top ten take about 3.9%. Source material: peripheral blood. These receptor sequences come from a woman between 55 and 75 years old who had recovered from COVID-19. The CDR3 runs from the conserved cysteine through the conserved F or W. The D gene is left open where the match is weak. Clone size appears in some rows only: once, few, many, or a class for an expanded clone.

>TRBV19|14|.|.|TRBJ1-5
TGTGCCAGTAGTATCCGCGGGGAAAATCAGCCCCAGCATTTT
CASSIRGENQPQHF
>TRBV5-6|14|TRBD2|.|TRBJ2-5
TGTGCCAGCACTAGCGGGGGGAACCAAGAGACCCAGTACTTC
CASTSGGNQETQYF
>TRBV25-1|12|.|.|TRBJ1-1
TGTGCCAGCAGTGAATCCACTGAGGAAGCTTTCTTT
CASSESTEEAFF
>TRBV3-1/TRBV3-2|15|TRBD2|.|TRBJ2-3
TGTGCCAGCAGCCTATGGGACGGGGGGACAGATACGCAGTATTTT
CASSLWDGGTDTQYF
>TRBV28|11|.|.|TRBJ1-2
TGTGCCAGCACCGTGGGGAGTGGCTACACCTTC
CASTVGSGYTF
>TRBV5-1|14|TRBD1|once|TRBJ2-1
TGCGCCAGCAACTTAGACAGGGCCGGCAATGAGCAGTTCTTC
CASNLDRAGNEQFF
>TRBV5-1|13|.|.|TRBJ1-1
TGCGCCAGCAGCTTAGACATCAACACTGAAGCTTTCTTT
CASSLDINTEAFF
>TRBV4-2|17|TRBD2|.|TRBJ2-1
TGTGCCAGCAGCCAAGGCTCACTAGCGGGGCCCTACAATGAGCAGTTCTTC
CASSQGSLAGPYNEQFF
>TRBV5-4|16|TRBD1|.|TRBJ1-1
TGTGCCAGCAGCTCCCCAGGACAGGGGGTGAACACTGAAGCTTTCTTT
CASSSPGQGVNTEAFF
>TRBV2|13|.|.|TRBJ1-2
TGTGCCAGCACCGTGGGAGGACCAAGTGGCTACACCTTC
CASTVGGPSGYTF
>TRBV9|14|TRBD1|.|TRBJ2-7
TGTGCCAGCAGCCCTTCAGGGGGTCGTTACGAGCAGTACTTC
CASSPSGGRYEQYF
>TRBV5-1|15|TRBD1|few|TRBJ1-3
TGCGCCAGCAGCTTGCAACCAGGGGGCGTAAACACCATATATTTT
CASSLQPGGVNTIYF
>TRBV6-5|15|.|.|TRBJ2-3
TGTGCCAGCAGTTACTCGGCGGGGAACACAGATACGCAGTATTTT
CASSYSAGNTDTQYF
>TRBV5-4|15|TRBD2|.|TRBJ2-1
TGTGCCAGCAGCCCTAGCTGGACCGGGGGGGATGAGCAGTTCTTC
CASSPSWTGGDEQFF
>TRBV3-1/TRBV3-2|15|.|.|TRBJ2-3
TGTGCCAGCAGCCATAGAACGGGGGGCACAGATACGCAGTATTTT
CASSHRTGGTDTQYF
>TRBV15|15|TRBD1|.|TRBJ1-1
TGTGCCACCAGCAGAGTGGGCAGGGGGCTTACTGAAGCTTTCTTT
CATSRVGRGLTEAFF
>TRBV6-2/TRBV6-3|14|TRBD2|few|TRBJ2-7
TGTGCCAGCAGTTACTCTAGCGGGGGCTACGAGCAGTACTTC
CASSYSSGGYEQYF
>TRBV7-9|15|TRBD1|.|TRBJ2-7
TGTGCCAGCAGCCTCGTGGGACAGGGGGTTAGCGAGCAGTACTTC
CASSLVGQGVSEQYF
>TRBV30|16|.|.|TRBJ2-5
TGTGCCTGGAGTGCAGACGGGATGCGATATAGGGAGACCCAGTACTTC
CAWSADGMRYRETQYF
>TRBV7-9|15|TRBD1|once|TRBJ1-2
TGTGCCAGCAGCCCCCGAGGGACAGGGGGCAGGGGCTACACCTTC
CASSPRGTGGRGYTF
>TRBV19|12|.|.|TRBJ2-1
TGTGCCAGCAGCGCCCGGGGAGGTGAGCAGTTCTTC
CASSARGGEQFF